The present entry profiles one T cell receptor (beta chain) with its context. The CDR3 covers 15 residues. CDR1 is GTSNPN, CDR2 SVGIG, per germline (reference sequence). Trimming pared 5 bases from V and 0 bases from J, leaving 14 bases between. The data originate from a study of T cell changes during pregnancy in multiple sclerosis. Some clones are missing from TCRdb's copy, which holds only in-frame ones; the method was immunoSEQ multiplex PCR. Among around 37,000 clones listed, more than 75% were seen once. The TCR sequence derives from a female donor with multiple sclerosis, enrolled in a pregnancy study. The rearrangement joins TRBV30 to TRBJ1-3; no firm D call. This specimen consisted of CD8+ T cells from peripheral blood mononuclear cells, obtained in the third trimester of pregnancy. CDR3 sequence (DNA): TGTGCCTGGGAGGTGGAGGCCGCCTCTGGAAACACCATATATTTT. This encodes CAWEVEAASGNTIYF.